This TCR beta chain stems from a study of blood T cell repertoires in COVID-19 (TCRdb year 2020). With respect to the entire study: Samples from collaborators originated in the United States, Italy and Spain and spanned both the acute and convalescent phases of COVID-19. Where available, HLA class I and class II types were obtained from metadata supplied by the sample provider rather than from assay-based typing. The samples were drawn from the first 160 participants of the ongoing ImmuneRACE study and from 950 to 1,500 subjects provided by 6 global collaborators. The dataset comprised deeply sampled blood TCRbeta repertoires from subjects exposed to, actively infected with, or recovered from COVID-19. The repertoires were made available in a free public database intended to serve as a resource for research on the immune response to SARS-CoV-2. The material from the prospective study consisted of cDNA or gDNA derived from T cells, B-cell-depleted T cells, or PBMCs. The sample metadata nearly always contained a de-identified subject ID, COVID-19 status, age in years and sex. Paper-wide results and their limitations: How much clinical and demographic metadata was included differed by source and by participant, and the metadata was provided uncurated.

The immunoSEQ Assay, a bias-controlled multiplex PCR, was used to amplify TCRbeta CDR3 regions from genomic DNA. The original methods were these. Nucleated cell counts per sample were estimated from amplification of reference gene primers within the assay. To quantify the absolute abundance of each unique TCRbeta CDR3 rearrangement, sequence reads were collapsed and filtered. For each sample, productive Simpson clonality was calculated as the square root of Simpson's diversity index across productive rearrangements. Held by TCRdb, this immuneACCESS table contains in-frame sequences only and omits some clones. Under half of the omission traces to an unresolved V gene where checked; the cause of the rest is unknown. The DNA was the basis for D and trimming; V, J and clone size are from that table. The sample profile shows around 190,000 clones; 84% of them were found once. Roughly 6.3% of the sample rests with the top ten.

The germline V gene provides CDR1 SGHVT and CDR2 SQSDAQ. Trimming removed 5 bases from V and 2 bases from J, leaving 10 bases between the germline ends. The CDR3, from cysteine to phenylalanine, totals 13 residues. Just CDR3 DNA is preserved here, 39 bases in frame from base 1. Whole blood was collected in K2EDTA tubes by collaborating institutions according to the institutions' own protocols. For TCRbeta analysis, collaborators shipped samples as frozen whole blood, isolated PBMCs, or DNA extracted from either of those sample types. Turning to this clone: The antigen it binds to is not known. The sample holds no much larger clone one base away, and base qualities are not on file.

The sample consisted of peripheral blood. This TCR was recovered from a human donor in a cohort sampled during active COVID-19. The rearranged segments are TRBV7-4 and TRBJ2-7, with the D gene call left open. The nucleotides are TGTGCCAGCAGCATGTGGGCTCCCTACGAGCAGTACTTC. The resulting protein is CASSMWAPYEQYF.